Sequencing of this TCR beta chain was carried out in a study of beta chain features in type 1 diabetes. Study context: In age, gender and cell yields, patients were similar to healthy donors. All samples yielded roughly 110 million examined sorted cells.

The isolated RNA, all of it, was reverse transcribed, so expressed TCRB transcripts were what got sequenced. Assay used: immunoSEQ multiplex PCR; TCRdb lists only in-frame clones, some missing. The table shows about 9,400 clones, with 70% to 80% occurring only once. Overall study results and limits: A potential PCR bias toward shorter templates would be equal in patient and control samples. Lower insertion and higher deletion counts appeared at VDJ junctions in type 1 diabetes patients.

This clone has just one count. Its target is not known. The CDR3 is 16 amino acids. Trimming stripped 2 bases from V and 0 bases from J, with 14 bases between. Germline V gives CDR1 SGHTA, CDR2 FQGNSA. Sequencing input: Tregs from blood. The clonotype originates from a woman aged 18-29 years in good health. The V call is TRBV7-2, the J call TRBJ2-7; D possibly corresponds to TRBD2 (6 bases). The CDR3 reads CASSLYSGLPSYEQYF. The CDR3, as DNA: TGTGCCAGCAGCTTATACAGCGGGCTTCCCTCCTACGAGCAGTACTTC.